The 32 T cell receptor beta chains presented below share a single source sample, sequenced in a study of blood T cell repertoires in COVID-19. Sequencing used immunoSEQ multiplex PCR; TCRdb keeps in-frame clones, though not all of them. This sample has some 200,000 clones, with around 80% found just once. Sequencing was done on a sample of peripheral blood. The receptors stem from a woman aged 70-85 years with acute or convalescent COVID-19.

This clone was seen only a few times. V usage is TRBV5-1 and J usage is TRBJ1-5; D unclear. V was trimmed by 5 bases and J by 1 base, leaving 13 bases between them. This CDR3 has 15 amino acids. Germline V CDR1 and CDR2: SGHRS, YFSETQ. DNA of the CDR3: TGCGCCAGCAGTCCGGAGGGCGGGAGCAATCAGCCCCAGCATTTT. Protein product: CASSPEGGSNQPQHF.

The J gene is TRBJ1-5, the V gene TRBV4-1, with D perhaps matching TRBD1 (5 bases). This CDR3 contains 15 residues. CDR1 MGHRA and CDR2 YSYEKL come from the germline V gene. V lost 1 base to trimming and J lost 4 bases, with 11 bases between them. The CDR3 loop is CASSQGQFGNQPQHF. Written as DNA, the CDR3 is TGCGCCAGCAGCCAAGGACAGTTTGGGAATCAGCCCCAGCATTTT.

The V call is TRBV4-3, the J call TRBJ2-7; maybe TRBD2 (5 bases). V shed 0 bases and J shed 2 bases, with 14 bases lying between them. Germline V lookup: CDR1 LGHNA, CDR2 YSLEER. This CDR3 has 16 amino acids. This CDR3 is CASSQDLLASPYEQYF. CDR3 in DNA: TGCGCCAGCAGCCAAGATCTGTTGGCTAGCCCCTACGAGCAGTACTTC.

The chain has TRBV12-3 or TRBV12-4 and TRBJ2-6, with D unclear. This CDR3 has 12 amino acids. The CDR3 here is CGHISGANVLTF. CDR3 DNA sequence: TGTGGCCACATCTCTGGGGCCAACGTCCTGACTTTC.

This clone showed up just a few times. V and J are TRBV5-6 and TRBJ1-2; D is unresolved. V lost 3 bases, J lost 7 bases, and 10 bases lay in between. CDR3 length: 12 amino acids. Looked up from germline, CDR1 is SGHDT and CDR2 is YYEEEE. The CDR3 DNA follows: TGTGCCAGCAGCTCCGAACGGGGTGGCTACACCTTC. It codes for CASSSERGGYTF.

About this clone: At one end the junction does not follow the germline gene, possibly because of a read error. The sample holds other DNA sequences that translate to the same CDR3. This chain joins TRBV5-1 and TRBJ2-7, with D possibly being TRBD2 (5 bases). The V gene's germline CDR1 is SGHRS and CDR2 YFSETQ. CDR3 length: 13 amino acids. The CDR3 loop is CASGLDSSYEQYF. Written as DNA, the CDR3 is TGTGCCAGCGGACTGGACTCGTCCTACGAGCAGTACTTC.

The chain combines TRBV7-2 with TRBJ2-7, with TRBD1 identical over 9 bases. V was clipped by 0 bases and J by 2 bases; unmatched bases: 5. The germline V gene encodes CDR1 SGHTA and CDR2 FQGNSA. This CDR3 region has 16 residues. CDR3 DNA: TGTGCCAGCAGCTTAGCGCCCGGGACAGGGCCCTACGAGCAGTACTTC. It specifies CASSLAPGTGPYEQYF.

The chain has TRBV29-1 and TRBJ2-3; D possibly corresponds to TRBD1 (6 bases). The germline V gene has CDR1 SQVTM and CDR2 ANQGSEA. With 0 bases removed from V and 3 bases from J, the gap between germline ends came to 16 bases. There are 16 residues in the CDR3. The CDR3 region has the DNA TGCAGCGTTGAAGATCCTTACGCAGGGGAGACAGATACGCAGTATTTT. It specifies CSVEDPYAGETDTQYF.

This chain links TRBV7-9 with TRBJ2-7, with D possibly matching TRBD1 (6 bases). Trimming pared 7 bases from V and 3 bases from J, leaving 16 bases between. Germline loops: CDR1 SEHNR, CDR2 FQNEAQ (reference sequence). The CDR3 extends over 14 amino acids. CDR3 in DNA: TGTGCCAGCAAGAAATCCACAGGGCGCTACGAGCAGTACTTC. This encodes CASKKSTGRYEQYF.

This clone was counted a single time. The chain carries TRBV28 and TRBJ2-7; tentative D call: TRBD1 (6 bases). The CDR3 is made up of 12 amino acids. V was trimmed by 5 bases and J by 10 bases, leaving 15 bases between them. Germline values: CDR1 MDHEN, CDR2 SYDVKM. The CDR3 coding sequence is TGTGCCAGCAGTACCCCGGGACACCACCAGTACTTC. It codes for CASSTPGHHQYF.

Here the CDR3 DNA reads TGTGCCAGCAGTGATACCTCCGGGACAGGGCCTGGAAAACTGTTTTTT. Translated: CASSDTSGTGPGKLFF. The V gene is TRBV6-1, the J gene TRBJ1-4; 9 nucleotides align to TRBD1. Germline V gene sequence: CDR1 MNHNS, CDR2 SASEGT. The CDR3 is 16 amino acids. Unmatched junction bases numbered 12, after V lost 3 bases and J lost 10 bases.

This sequence joins TRBV5-4 and TRBJ2-5; 11 bases line up with TRBD1. V shed 4 bases and J 1 base; nucleotides not matched to a gene: 3. This CDR3 is built from 15 residues. Germline CDR1 and CDR2: SGHNT and YYREEE (reference sequence). The CDR3 protein is CASSHGTGGQETQYF. The CDR3 DNA sequence: TGTGCCAGCAGCCATGGGACAGGGGGCCAAGAGACCCAGTACTTC. Drawing the rest from reference TRBV5-4 and TRBJ2-5, the complete variable domain is ETGVTQSPTHLIKTRGQQVTLRCSSQSGHNTVSWYQQALGQGPQFIFQYYREEENGRGNFPPRFSGLQFPNYSSELNVNALELDDSALYLCASSHGTGGQETQYFGPGTRLLVL.

The rearrangement links TRBV5-1 to TRBJ1-1, with TRBD1 matching over 8 bases. The CDR3 is 14 residues long. In germline, CDR1 is SGHRS, CDR2 YFSETQ. With 5 bases clipped from V and 4 bases from J, the junction kept 7 bases outside the gene matches. The CDR3 DNA reads TGCGCCAGCAGTTCAGGGGGCAGGGGCACTGAAGCTTTCTTT. It yields the protein CASSSGGRGTEAFF.

This chain joins TRBV19 and TRBJ1-2; no definite D call. Germline assignment: CDR1 LNHDA and CDR2 SQIVND (reference sequence). This CDR3 is 13 amino acids long. Trimming shortened V by 1 base and J by 5 bases, and 8 bases separated the two germline ends. The CDR3 protein is CASSIGLAYGYTF. In DNA, the CDR3 is TGTGCCAGTAGTATAGGGTTGGCTTATGGCTACACCTTC.

This clone was seen once. The rearrangement links TRBV7-2 to TRBJ2-1; D not resolved. V lost 0 bases, J lost 6 bases, and 6 bases lay in between. The CDR3 spans 13 residues. CDR1 is SGHTA, CDR2 FQGNSA, per germline. CDR3 protein: CASSLAASNEQFF. The CDR3 DNA reads TGTGCCAGCAGCTTAGCGGCTAGCAATGAGCAGTTCTTC.

The chain couples TRBV10-3 to TRBJ2-7; the match to TRBD2 covers 10 bases. Losses at the gene ends were 6 bases for V and 5 bases for J; bases not matched to a gene: 7. The germline V gene has CDR1 ENHRY and CDR2 SYGVKD. CDR3 length equals 14 residues. The DNA of the CDR3 is TGTGCCATCAGCGAGCGGGGGGGCTTCAACGAGCAGTACTTC. It encodes CAISERGGFNEQYF.

The rearrangement uses TRBV5-1 and TRBJ2-7, with TRBD2 matching 7 bases. The CDR3 sequence is 14 residues long. After removal of 4 bases from V and 3 bases from J, the junction contained 7 bases not matched to a gene. Germline CDR1 reads SGHRS; CDR2 reads YFSETQ. This CDR3 is CASSGVTSSYEQYF. CDR3 coding DNA: TGCGCCAGCAGCGGTGTGACTAGCAGCTACGAGCAGTACTTC.

This rearrangement joins TRBV6-5 to TRBJ1-1; D call uncertain. Germline CDR1 reads MNHEY; CDR2 reads SVGAGI. V lost 4 bases, J lost 5 bases, and 11 bases lay in between. This CDR3 is 13 amino acids long. CDR3 sequence reads: CASSSHTTTEAFF. Written as DNA, the CDR3 is TGTGCCAGCAGTTCCCATACTACAACTGAAGCTTTCTTT.

The chain has TRBV19 and TRBJ1-5; D not resolved. Looked up from germline, CDR1 is LNHDA and CDR2 is SQIVND (reference sequence). Trimming pared 5 bases from V and 3 bases from J, leaving 8 bases between. CDR3 length equals 13 residues. CDR3 nucleotide sequence: TGTGCCAGTAGTCCCCAATTCAATCAGCCCCAGCATTTT. It translates to CASSPQFNQPQHF. Based on the CDR3 plus reference TRBV19 and TRBJ1-5, the full variable domain is DGGITQSPKYLFRKEGQNVTLSCEQNLNHDAMYWYRQDPGQGLRLIYYSQIVNDFQKGDIAEGYSVSREKKESFPLTVTSAQKNPTAFYLCASSPQFNQPQHFGDGTRLSIL.

This sequence joins TRBV6-6 and TRBJ2-2, with 8 bases matching TRBD1. Germline loops: CDR1 MNHNY, CDR2 SVGAGI (reference sequence). V dropped 5 bases and J dropped 8; count of bases not matched to a gene: 10. CDR3 length: 15 amino acids. DNA for the CDR3: TGTGCCAGCAGTGGCGGACAGGGAGGATCGGGGGAGCTGTTTTTT. This codes for CASSGGQGGSGELFF.

This sequence joins TRBV7-9 and TRBJ2-4; tentatively, D is TRBD1 (5 bases). The CDR3 extends over 16 amino acids. Trimming left V 1 base short and J 1 base short, with 11 bases between. Germline V gene lookup returns CDR1 SEHNR and CDR2 FQNEAQ (reference sequence). CDR3 amino acids: CASSLGKPGAKNIQYF. CDR3 nucleotide sequence: TGTGCCAGCAGCTTAGGCAAGCCAGGGGCCAAAAACATTCAGTACTTC.

V gene TRBV5-1 combines with J gene TRBJ2-2; 8 nucleotides agree with TRBD2. Trimming cost V 2 bases and J 5 bases; bases outside gene matches: 5. The CDR3 length is 15 residues. Germline V gene sequence: CDR1 SGHRS, CDR2 YFSETQ. The CDR3 loop reads CASSLAGVFTGELFF. The CDR3 DNA follows: TGCGCCAGCAGCTTAGCGGGGGTATTTACCGGGGAGCTGTTTTTT.

This chain links TRBV10-2 with TRBJ2-3, with TRBD2 matching over 15 bases. Trimming cost V 4 bases and J 2 bases; bases outside gene matches: 1. The length of the CDR3 is 16 residues. Per the germline V gene, CDR1 is WSHSY and CDR2 is SAAADI. The DNA of the CDR3 is TGCGCCAGCAGTGGGACTAGCGGGGGGGCCACAGATACGCAGTATTTT. Protein: CASSGTSGGATDTQYF.

V usage is TRBV5-1 and J usage is TRBJ1-1, with D perhaps TRBD1 (6 bases). This CDR3 comprises 13 residues. The V end lost 0 bases, the J end lost 8 bases, and 11 bases lay between the germline ends. Germline values: CDR1 SGHRS, CDR2 YFSETQ. The CDR3 nucleotides are TGCGCCAGCAGCTTGGAAGGCGACAGGGAAGCTTTCTTT. Its translation is CASSLEGDREAFF.

This clone turned up a few times. The chain joins TRBV5-5 to TRBJ1-2, with 7 bases matching TRBD1. The germline CDR1 and CDR2 sequences are SGHKS and YYEKEE (reference sequence). Unmatched junction bases numbered 18, after V lost 6 bases and J lost 7 bases. This CDR3 comprises 16 residues. The CDR3 loop is CASTPSGTANIGGYTF. CDR3 sequence (DNA): TGTGCCAGCACCCCCTCCGGGACAGCCAACATTGGTGGCTACACCTTC.

The V and J genes are TRBV7-8 and TRBJ2-7; 13 bases are a match to TRBD2. This CDR3 comprises 14 residues. The germline V gene has CDR1 SGHVS and CDR2 FQNEAQ. Unmatched junction bases numbered 7, after V lost 2 bases and J lost 12 bases. CDR3 sequence (DNA): TGTGCCAGCAGCTTACCCAGGACTAGCGGGGGTCTGTACTTC. This codes for CASSLPRTSGGLYF.

This chain uses TRBV4-2 with TRBJ2-2, with 7 bases aligning to TRBD1. The V gene end was trimmed by 3 bases and the J gene end by 2 bases; junction bases not matched to a gene: 9. This CDR3 has 17 amino acids. Germline V gives CDR1 LGHNA, CDR2 YNFKEQ. CDR3 protein: CASSHTGTASNTGELFF. CDR3 coding DNA: TGTGCCAGCAGCCACACCGGGACAGCTTCAAACACCGGGGAGCTGTTTTTT.

This clone showed up just a few times. The rearrangement links TRBV7-2 to TRBJ2-1; TRBD2 agrees at 9 bases. The V and J ends lost 3 bases and 7 bases, in that order; junction bases with no gene match: 4. The germline V gene has CDR1 SGHTA and CDR2 FQGNSA. The CDR3 runs to 14 residues. Written as DNA, the CDR3 is TGTGCCAGCAGCTTGGATAGCGGGGGAAATGAGCAGTTCTTC. Amino acid sequence: CASSLDSGGNEQFF.

The V gene is TRBV6-2 or TRBV6-3, the J gene TRBJ2-2; 8 positions match TRBD1. The CDR3 spans 16 residues. Unmatched junction bases numbered 10, after V lost 5 bases and J lost 5 bases. The germline V gene has CDR1 MNHEY and CDR2 SVGEGT. The CDR3 DNA is TGTGCCAGCAGTAAGGCCTGGACAGGGAATACCGGGGAGCTGTTTTTT. This sequence encodes CASSKAWTGNTGELFF.

V and J are TRBV5-1 and TRBJ2-1; TRBD2 agrees at 13 bases. V shed 4 bases and J 2 bases; nucleotides not matched to a gene: 3. Germline loops: CDR1 SGHRS, CDR2 YFSETQ. This CDR3 contains 16 residues. In nucleotides, the CDR3 is TGCGCCAGCAGCGCCGGACTAGCGGGAGCCTACAATGAGCAGTTCTTC. Translation gives CASSAGLAGAYNEQFF.

V usage is TRBV21-1 and J usage is TRBJ2-1; the table's D call of TRBD2 was not tested on the DNA. TRBV21-1 is noted as a pseudogene. CDR3 length: 15 amino acids. Written as DNA, the CDR3 is TGTGCCAGCAGCAACCGGGACTACCTTTACAATGAGCAGTTCTTC. Protein product: CASSNRDYLYNEQFF.

This chain joins TRBV6-5 and TRBJ2-7; the D gene is possibly TRBD1 (7 bases). This CDR3 comprises 15 residues. The V end was cut by 4 bases, the J end by 2 bases, with 15 bases between. CDR1 MNHEY and CDR2 SVGAGI come from the germline V gene. DNA of the CDR3: TGTGCCAGCAGTTCGTTCGCGGGACAGACCTACGAGCAGTACTTC. It yields the protein CASSSFAGQTYEQYF.